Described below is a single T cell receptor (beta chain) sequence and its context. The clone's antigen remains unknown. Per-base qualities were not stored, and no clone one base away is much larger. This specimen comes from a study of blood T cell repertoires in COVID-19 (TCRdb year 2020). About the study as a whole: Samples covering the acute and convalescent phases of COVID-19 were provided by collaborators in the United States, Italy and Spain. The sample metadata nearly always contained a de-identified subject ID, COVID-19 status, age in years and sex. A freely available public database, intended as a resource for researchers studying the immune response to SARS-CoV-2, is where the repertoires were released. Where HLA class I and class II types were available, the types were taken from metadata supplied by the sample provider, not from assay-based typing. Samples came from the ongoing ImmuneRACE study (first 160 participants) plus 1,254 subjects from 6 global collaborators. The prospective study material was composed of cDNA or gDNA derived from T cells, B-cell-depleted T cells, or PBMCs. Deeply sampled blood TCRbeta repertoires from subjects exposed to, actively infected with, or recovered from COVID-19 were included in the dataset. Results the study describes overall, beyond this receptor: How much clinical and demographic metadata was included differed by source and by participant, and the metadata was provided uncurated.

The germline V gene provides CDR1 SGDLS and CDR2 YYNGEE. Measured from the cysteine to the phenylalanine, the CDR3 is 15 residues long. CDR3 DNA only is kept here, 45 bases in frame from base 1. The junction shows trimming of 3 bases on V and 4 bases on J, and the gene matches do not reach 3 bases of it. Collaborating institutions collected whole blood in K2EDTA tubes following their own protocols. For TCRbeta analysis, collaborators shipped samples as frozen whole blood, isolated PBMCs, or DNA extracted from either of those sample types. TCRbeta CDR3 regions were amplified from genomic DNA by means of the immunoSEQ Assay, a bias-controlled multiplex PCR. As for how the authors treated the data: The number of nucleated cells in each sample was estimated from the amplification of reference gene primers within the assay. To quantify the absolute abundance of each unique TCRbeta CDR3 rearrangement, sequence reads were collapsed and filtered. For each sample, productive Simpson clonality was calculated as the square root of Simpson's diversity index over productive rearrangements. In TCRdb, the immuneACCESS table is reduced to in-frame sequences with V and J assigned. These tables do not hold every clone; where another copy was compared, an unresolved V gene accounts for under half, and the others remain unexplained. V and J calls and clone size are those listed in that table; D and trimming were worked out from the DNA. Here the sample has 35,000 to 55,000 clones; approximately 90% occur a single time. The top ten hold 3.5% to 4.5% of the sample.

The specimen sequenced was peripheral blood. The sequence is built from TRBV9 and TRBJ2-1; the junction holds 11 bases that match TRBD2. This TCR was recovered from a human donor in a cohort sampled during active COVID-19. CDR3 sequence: CASSGGLAEYNEQFF. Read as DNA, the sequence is TGTGCCAGCAGCGGGGGACTAGCGGAGTACAATGAGCAGTTCTTC.